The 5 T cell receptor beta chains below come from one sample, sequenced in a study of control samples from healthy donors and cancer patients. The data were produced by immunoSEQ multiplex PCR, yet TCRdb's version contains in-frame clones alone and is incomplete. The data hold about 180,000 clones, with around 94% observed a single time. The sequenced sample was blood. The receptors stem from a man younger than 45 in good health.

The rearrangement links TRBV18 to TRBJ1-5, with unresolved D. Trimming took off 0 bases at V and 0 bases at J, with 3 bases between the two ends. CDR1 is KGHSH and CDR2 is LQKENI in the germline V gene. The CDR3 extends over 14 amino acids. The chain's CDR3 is CASSPPDSNQPQHF. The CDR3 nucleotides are TGTGCCAGCTCACCACCGGATAGCAATCAGCCCCAGCATTTT.

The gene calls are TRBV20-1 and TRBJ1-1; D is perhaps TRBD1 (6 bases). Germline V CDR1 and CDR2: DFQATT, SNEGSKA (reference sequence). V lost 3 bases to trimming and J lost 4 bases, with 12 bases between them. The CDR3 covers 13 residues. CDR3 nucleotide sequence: TGCAGTGCTAGTCGTCCAGGGGTCACTGAAGCTTTCTTT. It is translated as CSASRPGVTEAFF.

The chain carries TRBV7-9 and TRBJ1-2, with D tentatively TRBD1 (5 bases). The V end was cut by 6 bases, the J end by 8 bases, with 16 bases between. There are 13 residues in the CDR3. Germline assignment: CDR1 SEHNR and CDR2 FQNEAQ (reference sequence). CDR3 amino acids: CASSRLGERGYTF. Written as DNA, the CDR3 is TGTGCCAGCAGTCGCCTGGGGGAAAGGGGCTACACCTTC.

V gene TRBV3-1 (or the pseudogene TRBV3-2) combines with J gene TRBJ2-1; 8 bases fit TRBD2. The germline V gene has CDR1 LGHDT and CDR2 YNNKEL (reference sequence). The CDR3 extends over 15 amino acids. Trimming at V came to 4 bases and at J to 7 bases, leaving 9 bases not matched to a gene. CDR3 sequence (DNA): TGTGCCAGCAGCCCCAGCGGGAGAATGGTAAATGAGCAGTTCTTC. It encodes CASSPSGRMVNEQFF.

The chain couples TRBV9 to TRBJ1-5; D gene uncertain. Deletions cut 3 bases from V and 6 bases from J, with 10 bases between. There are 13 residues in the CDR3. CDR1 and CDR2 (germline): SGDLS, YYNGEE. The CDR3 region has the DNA TGTGCCAGCAGCGGGAGGGAGGGTCAGCCCCAGCATTTT. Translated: CASSGREGQPQHF.